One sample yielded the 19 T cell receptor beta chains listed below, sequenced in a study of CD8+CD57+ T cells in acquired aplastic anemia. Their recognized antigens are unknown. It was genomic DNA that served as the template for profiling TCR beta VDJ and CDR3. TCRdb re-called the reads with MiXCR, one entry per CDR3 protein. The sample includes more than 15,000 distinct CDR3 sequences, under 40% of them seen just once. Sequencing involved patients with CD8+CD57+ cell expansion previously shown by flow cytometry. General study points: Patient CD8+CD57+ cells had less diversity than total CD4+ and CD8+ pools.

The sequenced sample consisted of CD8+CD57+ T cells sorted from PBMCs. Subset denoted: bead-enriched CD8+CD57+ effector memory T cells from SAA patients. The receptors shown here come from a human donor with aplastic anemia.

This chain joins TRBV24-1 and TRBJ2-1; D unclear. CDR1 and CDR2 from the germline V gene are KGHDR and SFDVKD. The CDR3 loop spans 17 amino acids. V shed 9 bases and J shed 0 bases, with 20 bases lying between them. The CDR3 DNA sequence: TGTGCCACCTTCGAGAGACCGTACCTTAGCTCCTACAATGAGCAGTTCTTC. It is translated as CATFERPYLSSYNEQFF.

The CDR3 spells CSARVGGQYNEQFF. In DNA form, the CDR3 reads TGCAGTGCTAGAGTAGGGGGTCAATACAATGAGCAGTTCTTC. The chain is built from TRBV20-1 and TRBJ2-1; D might be TRBD1 (6 bases). This CDR3 spans 14 amino acids. Looked up from germline, CDR1 is DFQATT and CDR2 is SNEGSKA (reference sequence). The germline V and J ends were trimmed by 1 base and 4 bases, with 11 bases remaining between them.

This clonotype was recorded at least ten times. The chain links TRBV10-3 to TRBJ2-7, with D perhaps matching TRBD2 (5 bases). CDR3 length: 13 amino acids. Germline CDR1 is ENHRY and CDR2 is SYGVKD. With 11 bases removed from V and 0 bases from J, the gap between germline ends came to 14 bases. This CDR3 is CAAAGVSSYEQYF. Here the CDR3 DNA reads TGTGCCGCCGCGGGCGTCAGCTCCTACGAGCAGTACTTC.

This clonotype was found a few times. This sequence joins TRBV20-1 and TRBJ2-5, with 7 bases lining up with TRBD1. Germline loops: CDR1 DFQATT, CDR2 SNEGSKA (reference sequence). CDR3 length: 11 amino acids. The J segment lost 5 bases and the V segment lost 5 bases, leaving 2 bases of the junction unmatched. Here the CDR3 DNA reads TGCAGTGCTTCGGGACAGGAGACCCAGTACTTC. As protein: CSASGQETQYF.

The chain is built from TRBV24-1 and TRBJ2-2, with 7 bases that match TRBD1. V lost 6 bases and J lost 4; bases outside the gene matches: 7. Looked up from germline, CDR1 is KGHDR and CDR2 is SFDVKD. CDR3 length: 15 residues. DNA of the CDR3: TGTGCCACCAGTTTCGGTTCAGGGGGCACCGGGGAGCTGTTTTTT. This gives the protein CATSFGSGGTGELFF.

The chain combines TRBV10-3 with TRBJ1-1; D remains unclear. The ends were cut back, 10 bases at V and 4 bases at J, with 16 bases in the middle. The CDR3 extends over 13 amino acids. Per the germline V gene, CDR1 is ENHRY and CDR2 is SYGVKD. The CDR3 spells CASRKPGFTEAFF. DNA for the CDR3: TGTGCCAGCAGGAAACCGGGATTCACTGAAGCTTTCTTT.

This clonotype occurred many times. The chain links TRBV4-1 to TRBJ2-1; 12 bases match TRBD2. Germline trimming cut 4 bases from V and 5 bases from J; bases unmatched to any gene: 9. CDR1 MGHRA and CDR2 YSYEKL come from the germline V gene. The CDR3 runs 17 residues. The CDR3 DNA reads TGCGCCAGCAGCCCATGGACTAGCGGGGTCTGGGACAATGAGCAGTTCTTC. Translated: CASSPWTSGVWDNEQFF.

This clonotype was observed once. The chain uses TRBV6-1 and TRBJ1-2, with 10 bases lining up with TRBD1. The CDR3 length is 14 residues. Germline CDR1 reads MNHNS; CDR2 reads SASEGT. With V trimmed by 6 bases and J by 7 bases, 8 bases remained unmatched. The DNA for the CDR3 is TGTGCCAGCAGAAACCGGGACAGGGGAATTGGCTACACCTTC. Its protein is CASRNRDRGIGYTF.

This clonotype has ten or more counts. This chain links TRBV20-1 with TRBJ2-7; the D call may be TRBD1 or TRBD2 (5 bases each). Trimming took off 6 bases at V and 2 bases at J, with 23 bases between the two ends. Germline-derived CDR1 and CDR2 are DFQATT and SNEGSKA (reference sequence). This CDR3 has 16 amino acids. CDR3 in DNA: TGCAGTGCCTCAGAGGGTAAGGGGATAGTTCCCTACGAGCAGTACTTC. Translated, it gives CSASEGKGIVPYEQYF.

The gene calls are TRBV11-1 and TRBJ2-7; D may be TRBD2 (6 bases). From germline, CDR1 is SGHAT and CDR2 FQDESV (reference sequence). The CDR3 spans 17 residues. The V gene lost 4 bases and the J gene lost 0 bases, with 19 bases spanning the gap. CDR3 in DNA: TGTGCCAGCAGCTCAAACCGGGAGAAGAAGACCTCCTACGAGCAGTACTTC. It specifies CASSSNREKKTSYEQYF.

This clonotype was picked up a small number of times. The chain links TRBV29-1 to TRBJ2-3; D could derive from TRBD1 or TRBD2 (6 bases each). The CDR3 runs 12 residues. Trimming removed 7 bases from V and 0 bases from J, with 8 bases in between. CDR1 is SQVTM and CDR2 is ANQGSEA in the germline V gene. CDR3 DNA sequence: TGCAGCGGAGGGGGGAGCACAGATACGCAGTATTTT. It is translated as CSGGGSTDTQYF.

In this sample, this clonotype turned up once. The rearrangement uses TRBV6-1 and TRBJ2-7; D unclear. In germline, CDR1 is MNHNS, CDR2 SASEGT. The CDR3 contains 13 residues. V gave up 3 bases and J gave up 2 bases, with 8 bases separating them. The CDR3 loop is CASSDYPTYEQYF. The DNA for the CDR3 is TGTGCCAGCAGTGATTATCCCACCTACGAGCAGTACTTC.

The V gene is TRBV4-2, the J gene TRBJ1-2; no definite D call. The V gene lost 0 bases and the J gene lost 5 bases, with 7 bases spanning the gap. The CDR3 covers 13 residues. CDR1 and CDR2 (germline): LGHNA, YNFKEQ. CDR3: CASSQDTSYGYTF. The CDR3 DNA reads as TGTGCCAGCAGCCAAGATACCAGTTATGGCTACACCTTC.

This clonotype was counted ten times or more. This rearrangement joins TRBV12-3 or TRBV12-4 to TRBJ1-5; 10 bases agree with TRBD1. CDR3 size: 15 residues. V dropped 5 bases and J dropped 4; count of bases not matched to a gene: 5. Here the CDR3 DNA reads TGTGCCAGCAGTCTGACAGGGGGCAGGAATCAGCCCCAGCATTTT. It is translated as CASSLTGGRNQPQHF.

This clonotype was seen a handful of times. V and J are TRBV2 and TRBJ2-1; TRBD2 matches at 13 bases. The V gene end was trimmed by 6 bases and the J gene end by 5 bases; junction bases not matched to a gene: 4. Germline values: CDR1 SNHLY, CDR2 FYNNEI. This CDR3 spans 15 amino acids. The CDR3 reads CASRAGTSGNNEQFF. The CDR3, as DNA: TGTGCCAGCAGAGCCGGGACTAGCGGGAACAATGAGCAGTTCTTC.

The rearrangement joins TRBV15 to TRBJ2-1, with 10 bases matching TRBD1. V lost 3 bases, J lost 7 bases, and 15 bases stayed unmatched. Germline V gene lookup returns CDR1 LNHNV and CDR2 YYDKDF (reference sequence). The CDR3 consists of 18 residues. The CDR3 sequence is CATSSPKSLGQGLNEQFF. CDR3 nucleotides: TGTGCCACCAGCAGCCCCAAGTCTCTGGGACAGGGGTTGAATGAGCAGTTCTTC.

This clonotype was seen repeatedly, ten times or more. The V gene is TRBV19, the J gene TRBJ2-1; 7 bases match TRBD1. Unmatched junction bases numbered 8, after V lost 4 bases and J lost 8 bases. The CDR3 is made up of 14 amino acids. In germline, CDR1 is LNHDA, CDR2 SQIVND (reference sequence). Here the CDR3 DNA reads TGTGCCAGTAGTACTGACAGGGCTGGCGATGAGCAGTTCTTC. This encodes CASSTDRAGDEQFF.

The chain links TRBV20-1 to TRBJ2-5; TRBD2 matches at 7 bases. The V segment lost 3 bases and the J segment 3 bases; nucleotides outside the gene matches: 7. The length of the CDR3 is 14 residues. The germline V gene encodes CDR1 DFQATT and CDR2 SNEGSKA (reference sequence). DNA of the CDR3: TGCAGTGCTAGCCCCCGGGGGAGGGAAGAGACCCAGTACTTC. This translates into CSASPRGREETQYF.

CDR3 bases: TGTGCCACCAGCGGACGTCGGGGAAAGGGGTTGAATGAGCAGTTCTTC. This sequence encodes CATSGRRGKGLNEQFF. This sequence joins TRBV15 and TRBJ2-1, with D possibly being TRBD1 or TRBD2 (5 bases each). The V gene lost 5 bases and the J gene lost 7 bases, with 21 bases spanning the gap. CDR1 LNHNV and CDR2 YYDKDF come from the germline V gene (reference sequence). The CDR3 length is 16 residues.